Shown below are 32 T cell receptor beta chains from a single sample sequenced in a study of T cells in Graves' hyperthyroidism and ophthalmopathy. Amplification yielded TCR beta CDR3 regions, with RNA transcripts as the source. Using the HTBI primer set, a first-round RT-PCR was run on the TCR CDR3. TCRdb fed the multiplex PCR reads into MiXCR, producing one record per CDR3 protein. The sample records around 50,000 distinct CDR3 sequences, around half being singletons. The sequencing input was blood. These receptor sequences come from a woman aged 45-65 years with Graves' ophthalmopathy.

This clonotype was recorded a few times. The chain employs TRBV6-2 or TRBV6-3 and TRBJ2-4; maybe TRBD1 (6 bases). Germline assignment: CDR1 MNHEY and CDR2 SVGEGT. The CDR3 is 15 amino acids. Trimming shortened V by 7 bases and J by 1 base, and 14 bases separated the two germline ends. The CDR3: CASTKDSLAKNIQYF. Here the CDR3 DNA reads TGTGCCAGCACTAAGGACAGTCTGGCCAAAAACATTCAGTACTTC.

The rearrangement joins TRBV6-1 to TRBJ2-3, with a weak D call TRBD2 (7 bases). Per the germline V gene, CDR1 is MNHNS and CDR2 is SASEGT. Trimming pared 6 bases from V and 5 bases from J, leaving 15 bases between. The CDR3 loop spans 14 amino acids. The CDR3 DNA follows: TGTGCCAGCAGGGGGGCAGGGAGGGGAGATACGCAGTATTTT. Protein product: CASRGAGRGDTQYF.

The genes are TRBV6-1 and TRBJ1-6; TRBD1 might be the D (5 bases). This CDR3 spans 14 amino acids. CDR1 MNHNS and CDR2 SASEGT come from the germline V gene. Trimming left V 6 bases short and J 5 bases short, with 11 bases between. CDR3 DNA: TGTGCCAGCAGAATCGACAGTAATAATTCACCCCTCCACTTT. Residues: CASRIDSNNSPLHF.

This clonotype is judged medium-sized (0.01 to 0.1%). The chain couples TRBV29-1 to TRBJ1-2; D is unclear. The germline gives CDR1 SQVTM, CDR2 ANQGSEA. The CDR3 loop spans 12 amino acids. V lost 2 bases and J lost 8, with 12 bases in between. CDR3 residues: CSVEPVTGGYTF. For the CDR3, the DNA is TGCAGCGTTGAACCCGTAACTGGCGGCTACACCTTC. Variable domain in full (rest from reference TRBV29-1 and TRBJ1-2): SAVISQKPSRDICQRGTSLTIQCQVDSQVTMMFWYRQQPGQSLTLIATANQGSEATYESGFVIDKFPISRPNLTFSTLTVSNMSPEDSSIYLCSVEPVTGGYTFGSGTRLTVV.

The chain uses TRBV7-8 and TRBJ2-3; 10 positions agree with TRBD1. The CDR3 runs 15 residues. The V segment lost 3 bases and the J segment 6 bases; nucleotides outside the gene matches: 6. The germline gives CDR1 SGHVS, CDR2 FQNEAQ. In nucleotides, the CDR3 is TGTGCCAGCAGCTTCGGGACAGGGGAAAGCGATACGCAGTATTTT. This gives the protein CASSFGTGESDTQYF.

The CDR3 bases are TGCGCCAGCAGCCAGACTAGCGGGGAAGTCGCAGATACGCAGTATTTT. This codes for CASSQTSGEVADTQYF. The rearrangement links TRBV10-1 to TRBJ2-3, with 11 bases identical to TRBD2. V shed 6 bases, J shed 4 bases, and the junction held 9 bases outside the gene matches. The CDR3 is 16 amino acids. The V gene's germline CDR1 is WNHNN and CDR2 SYGVQD (reference sequence).

This clonotype appeared many times. V gene TRBV28 combines with J gene TRBJ2-5; 7 bases agree with TRBD2. After removal of 10 bases from V and 7 bases from J, the junction contained 12 bases not matched to a gene. This CDR3 contains 13 residues. The germline CDR1 and CDR2 sequences are MDHEN and SYDVKM. The CDR3 region has the DNA TGTGCCACCTTCCCGCACGGGGAGGGGACCCAGTACTTC. Translated: CATFPHGEGTQYF.

There are many counts of this clonotype. The chain recombines TRBV19 with TRBJ1-1; D is unresolved. V dropped 5 bases and J dropped 2 bases, with 12 bases sitting between them. Germline-derived CDR1 and CDR2 are LNHDA and SQIVND (reference sequence). This CDR3 has 14 amino acids. CDR3 protein: CASSDFDGNTEAFF. CDR3 in DNA: TGTGCCAGTAGTGATTTCGACGGAAACACTGAAGCTTTCTTT.

As for this clonotype: The CDR3 does not end in the conserved phenylalanine or tryptophan, so this is likely a read error. The gene calls are TRBV6-1 and TRBJ1-4; D gene unclear. V dropped 5 bases and J dropped 7 bases, with 14 bases sitting between them. The CDR3 has 14 amino acids. The germline V gene encodes CDR1 MNHNS and CDR2 SASEGT. The chain's CDR3 is CASSNSLPSEKLFS. In DNA, the CDR3 is TGTGCCAGCAGTAACTCCCTACCAAGTGAAAAACTGTTTTCT.

J is TRBJ1-2 and V is TRBV28; 7 bases are a match to TRBD1. After removal of 6 bases from V and 8 bases from J, the junction contained 9 bases not matched to a gene. The germline gives CDR1 MDHEN, CDR2 SYDVKM. The CDR3 length is 13 residues. In nucleotides, the CDR3 is TGTGCCAGCAGCCGACAGGGAGGGGAGGGCTACACCTTC. It yields the protein CASSRQGGEGYTF.

This chain uses TRBV19 with TRBJ2-1, with 7 bases that match TRBD2. The V segment lost 3 bases and the J segment 6 bases; nucleotides outside the gene matches: 2. The CDR3 consists of 13 residues. CDR1 and CDR2 from the germline V gene are LNHDA and SQIVND (reference sequence). The CDR3, as DNA: TGTGCCAGTAGTATGGGAGGGCTCAATGAGCAGTTCTTC. It specifies CASSMGGLNEQFF.

At least ten counts were recorded for this clonotype. The chain employs TRBV6-5 and TRBJ1-5; TRBD1 matches at 9 bases. V lost 8 bases to trimming and J lost 1 base; unmatched junction nucleotides: 3. The CDR3 covers 14 residues. Looked up from germline, CDR1 is MNHEY and CDR2 is SVGAGI. CDR3 nucleotides: TGTGCCAGCTGGGGACAGGGAAGCAATCAGCCCCAGCATTTT. This translates into CASWGQGSNQPQHF.

Points on this clonotype: This may be a read error, as it is one base from a much larger clone. The CDR3 protein is CASSQDRGHYEQYF. The CDR3 DNA reads as TGTGCCAGCAGCCAAGACAGGGGGCACTACGAGCAGTACTTC. The V and J genes are TRBV27 and TRBJ2-7, with 10 positions matching TRBD1. The germline CDR1 and CDR2 sequences are MNHEY and SMNVEV (reference sequence). The junction had 5 bases not matched to a gene; V was cut back by 6 bases and J by 3 bases. This CDR3 contains 14 residues.

The rearrangement uses TRBV25-1 and TRBJ1-4; 11 nucleotides agree with TRBD1. Germline V gene lookup returns CDR1 MGHDK and CDR2 SYGVNS. The CDR3 spans 19 residues. V shed 4 bases and J 7 bases; nucleotides not matched to a gene: 17. DNA of the CDR3: TGTGCCAGCAGTGCTAGAGATTGGGGACAGGGGGTGACGTCTGAAAAACTGTTTTTT. As protein: CASSARDWGQGVTSEKLFF.

Relative to its sample, this clonotype is medium-sized (0.01 to 0.1%). The chain couples TRBV25-1 to TRBJ2-7; D possibly corresponds to TRBD1 (5 bases). CDR1 is MGHDK, CDR2 SYGVNS, per germline. The CDR3 consists of 14 residues. V gave up 2 bases and J gave up 3 bases, with 11 bases separating them. The CDR3 DNA follows: TGTGCCAGCAGTGAAGACCCCAGGGTCTACGAGCAGTACTTC. Its protein is CASSEDPRVYEQYF.

V and J are TRBV25-1 and TRBJ2-1; TRBD2 agrees at 9 bases. Germline-derived CDR1 and CDR2 are MGHDK and SYGVNS. V lost 5 bases and J lost 9; bases outside the gene matches: 14. The CDR3 runs to 16 residues. CDR3 in DNA: TGTGCCAGCAGTTTGGCTTCTAGCGGGGTGGGTGGTGAGCAGTTCTTC. It encodes CASSLASSGVGGEQFF.

The genes are TRBV7-9 and TRBJ2-7, with 11 positions matching TRBD2. CDR1 is SEHNR, CDR2 FQNEAQ, per germline (reference sequence). Trimming removed 5 bases from V and 6 bases from J; junction bases left unmatched: 6. This CDR3 has 14 amino acids. CDR3 residues: CASSHLAGGPEQYF. The CDR3 DNA is TGTGCCAGCAGCCATCTAGCGGGAGGTCCCGAGCAGTACTTC.

Many counts were recorded for this clonotype. This sequence joins TRBV5-4 and TRBJ2-7; TRBD2 matches 13 bases. Per the germline V gene, CDR1 is SGHNT and CDR2 is YYREEE (reference sequence). CDR3 size: 16 residues. V lost 4 bases to trimming and J lost 2 bases; unmatched junction nucleotides: 6. CDR3 bases: TGTGCCAGCAGCCCGGGACTAGCGGGACTTACCTACGAGCAGTACTTC. Its translation: CASSPGLAGLTYEQYF.

As concerns this clonotype: An end of the junction differs from the germline gene, which may be a read error. Here the CDR3 reads CASGVETSYERYF. In DNA, the CDR3 is TGTGCCAGCGGTGTGGAAACCTCCTACGAGCGGTACTTC. J is TRBJ2-7 and V is TRBV2; the D is unclear. CDR1 and CDR2 (germline): SNHLY, FYNNEI. The CDR3 extends over 13 amino acids.

At least ten counts were recorded for this clonotype. The V and J genes are TRBV7-9 and TRBJ1-1, with D hard to call. The CDR3 totals 14 residues. With 1 base removed from V and 1 base from J, the gap between germline ends came to 7 bases. Germline V gene sequence: CDR1 SEHNR, CDR2 FQNEAQ (reference sequence). CDR3 in amino acids: CASSLGGENTEAFF. The DNA for the CDR3 is TGTGCCAGCAGCTTAGGTGGAGAGAACACTGAAGCTTTCTTT.

Notes on this clonotype: Germline and junction disagree at one end, which may indicate a read error. V gene TRBV6-4 combines with J gene TRBJ1-6, with TRBD1 as a possible D gene (5 bases). The germline gives CDR1 MRHNA, CDR2 SNTAGT. This CDR3 is built from 13 residues. The CDR3 DNA is TGTGCCTGCAGTGAAGGGGATAATTCACCCCTCCACTTT. Protein product: CACSEGDNSPLHF.

This clonotype is medium-sized by share. The chain is built from TRBV7-8 and TRBJ2-7; D not certain. This CDR3 is 13 amino acids long. Germline values: CDR1 SGHVS, CDR2 FQNEAQ. Trimming took off 5 bases at V and 2 bases at J, with 10 bases between the two ends. CDR3: CASSVTRAYEQYF. The DNA of the CDR3 is TGTGCCAGCAGCGTAACCCGTGCCTACGAGCAGTACTTC.

CDR3 residues: CSAMGQSPGYEQYF. In nucleotides, the CDR3 is TGCAGTGCTATGGGACAGTCTCCGGGGTACGAGCAGTACTTC. This chain joins TRBV20-1 and TRBJ2-7, with 7 bases fitting TRBD1. CDR3 length: 14 amino acids. CDR1 is DFQATT and CDR2 is SNEGSKA in the germline V gene (reference sequence). Trimming at V came to 4 bases and at J to 4 bases, leaving 10 bases not matched to a gene.

Points on this clonotype: A junction end diverges from the germline sequence, so it may reflect a read error. The gene calls are TRBV2 and TRBJ2-1, with D perhaps matching TRBD2 (5 bases). This CDR3 contains 14 residues. The V gene's germline CDR1 is SNHLY and CDR2 FYNNEI. The CDR3 region has the DNA TGTGCCAGCACCGCCAGCGGAAACTACAATGAGCCGTTCTTC. Protein product: CASTASGNYNEPFF.

The J gene is TRBJ2-7, the V gene TRBV7-2, with D hard to call. Between the trimmed V and J ends, which lost 2 bases and 1 base, there was a span of 9 bases. The CDR3 runs to 14 residues. Germline loops: CDR1 SGHTA, CDR2 FQGNSA. The CDR3: CASSLLVGSYEQYF. For the CDR3, the DNA is TGTGCCAGCAGCTTATTGGTCGGGTCCTACGAGCAGTACTTC.

This clonotype was seen ten or more times. This chain connects TRBV7-9 to TRBJ2-5; a weak D match, TRBD2 (5 bases). CDR3 length: 14 residues. The germline CDR1 and CDR2 sequences are SEHNR and FQNEAQ (reference sequence). Trimming stripped 4 bases from V and 7 bases from J, with 16 bases between. CDR3 region: CASSSPWARGTQYF. As DNA, the CDR3 is TGTGCCAGCAGCTCCCCGTGGGCCCGGGGGACCCAGTACTTC.

This clonotype was seen many times. This chain connects TRBV7-9 to TRBJ2-1; D ambiguous. Per the germline V gene, CDR1 is SEHNR and CDR2 is FQNEAQ (reference sequence). V gave up 7 bases and J gave up 2 bases, with 12 bases separating them. The CDR3 length is 14 residues. Written as DNA, the CDR3 is TGTGCCAGCACCAAGGTGGCAGCCTACAATGAGCAGTTCTTC. The encoded protein is CASTKVAAYNEQFF.

This sequence joins TRBV4-1 and TRBJ1-4, with TRBD1 as a possible D gene (6 bases). CDR1 and CDR2 (germline): MGHRA, YSYEKL. CDR3 length: 16 amino acids. V shed 4 bases and J shed 2 bases, with 14 bases lying between them. CDR3 protein: CASSPWDTQTNEKLFF. The CDR3 bases are TGCGCCAGCAGCCCCTGGGACACCCAGACTAATGAAAAACTGTTTTTT.

This clonotype has a count of ten or more. The V and J genes are TRBV2 and TRBJ1-5; D perhaps matches TRBD1 (5 bases). Per the germline V gene, CDR1 is SNHLY and CDR2 is FYNNEI. This CDR3 spans 16 amino acids. Trimming removed 2 bases from V and 4 bases from J, with 15 bases in between. Here the CDR3 DNA reads TGTGCCAGCAGTGAACGACGGCAGGGCTTGAATCAGCCCCAGCATTTT. It encodes CASSERRQGLNQPQHF.

Comment on this clonotype: Mismatch with germline at one junction end may stem from a read error. The J gene is TRBJ2-7, the V gene TRBV20-1; D call uncertain. The V gene's germline CDR1 is DFQATT and CDR2 SNEGSKA (reference sequence). The CDR3 covers 14 residues. CDR3 nucleotide sequence: TGCAGTGCTAGGCGCCAGCCAACTACCTACGAGCGGTACTTC. Encoded protein: CSARRQPTTYERYF.

Concerning this clonotype: The CDR3 ends on some other residue instead of the conserved phenylalanine or tryptophan, so this is likely a read error. The V and J genes are TRBV24-1 and TRBJ2-1, with 7 nucleotides matching TRBD2. This CDR3 region has 13 residues. The trim removed 5 bases at V and 8 bases at J, leaving 5 bases unmatched. CDR1 KGHDR and CDR2 SFDVKD come from the germline V gene. The CDR3, as DNA: TGTGCCACCAGTGTTTTTGGGGGGGATGAGCAGTTCATC. The encoded protein is CATSVFGGDEQFI.

The table lists this clonotype with many counts. The chain couples TRBV6-6 to TRBJ1-6; TRBD1 aligns across 7 bases. The CDR3 length is 13 residues. The germline gives CDR1 MNHNY, CDR2 SVGAGI (reference sequence). Trimming took 7 bases from V and 9 from J; bases not matched to a gene: 6. The CDR3 DNA is TGTGCCAGCAAGAGGGGGCACGGTTCACCCCTCCACTTT. Protein sequence: CASKRGHGSPLHF.